This is a list of T cell receptor beta chains from one sample in a study of blood T cell repertoires in COVID-19. Produced via immunoSEQ multiplex PCR; TCRdb's table is partial and in-frame only. This sample carries around 340,000 clones, approximately 86% of them seen once, and the ten largest clones take less than 9%. The material sequenced was peripheral blood. Receptors originate from a woman aged 55-75 years with COVID-19, enrolled during active disease. Each CDR3 is given with its conserved first and last residue. The order of the fields is clone size, D gene, V gene, J gene, CDR3 protein, CDR3 DNA. The D gene is left open where the match is weak. Clone size is stated in some rows and not others, as once, few, many or a class when expanded.

>.|TRBD1|TRBV27|TRBJ2-7
CASSLTGDDEQYF
TGTGCCAGCAGTTTAACAGGGGACGACGAGCAGTACTTC
>.|.|TRBV27|TRBJ1-2
CASSVQGAQLHGYTF
TGTGCCAGCAGCGTACAGGGTGCCCAACTCCATGGCTACACCTTC
>few|TRBD1|TRBV7-9|TRBJ2-7
CASSRDSQPYEQYF
TGTGCCAGCAGCCGGGACAGCCAGCCCTACGAGCAGTACTTC
>.|.|TRBV7-8|TRBJ2-3
CASSPSTDTQYF
TGTGCCAGCAGCCCGAGCACAGATACGCAGTATTTT
>.|TRBD1|TRBV5-6|TRBJ2-7
CASSFWDRAISHEQYF
TGTGCCAGCAGCTTCTGGGACAGGGCCATCTCCCACGAGCAGTACTTC
>.|TRBD2|TRBV11-2|TRBJ2-5
CASSFRTSQEETQYF
TGTGCCAGCAGCTTTCGGACTAGCCAGGAAGAGACCCAGTACTTC
>.|.|TRBV21-1|TRBJ1-4
CATDRGQSTNEKLFF
TGTGCCACCGACAGGGGGCAAAGTACTAATGAAAAACTGTTTTTT
>.|.|TRBV12-3/TRBV12-4|TRBJ1-1
CATQGWTEAFF
TGTGCCACGCAGGGTTGGACTGAAGCTTTCTTT
>.|.|TRBV6-2/TRBV6-3|TRBJ2-7
CASSYSFRVQYEQYF
TGTGCCAGCAGTTACTCATTCAGGGTTCAATACGAGCAGTACTTC
>.|TRBD1|TRBV30|TRBJ2-5
CAWSIRGGSETQYF
TGTGCCTGGAGTATCAGAGGGGGCAGTGAGACCCAGTACTTC
>.|TRBD2|TRBV19|TRBJ2-7
CASSGLGNSYEQYF
TGTGCCAGTTCGGGACTAGGGAACTCCTACGAGCAGTACTTC
>.|.|TRBV5-5|TRBJ1-1
CASKQGYTEAFF
TGTGCCAGCAAACAGGGATACACTGAAGCTTTCTTT
>.|.|TRBV19|TRBJ2-3
CASRVRGATDTQYF
TGTGCCAGTAGGGTCCGGGGGGCCACAGATACGCAGTATTTT
>.|TRBD1|TRBV29-1|TRBJ2-7
CSVLGQARSYEQYF
TGCAGCGTTTTAGGACAGGCTAGATCCTACGAGCAGTACTTC
>.|TRBD2|TRBV2|TRBJ2-1
CASNGHAGGLYNEQFF
TGTGCCAGCAACGGTCACGCGGGGGGCCTTTACAATGAGCAGTTCTTC
>.|.|TRBV7-2|TRBJ2-3
CASSLGVRGGTDTQYF
TGTGCCAGCAGCTTAGGAGTCCGAGGGGGAACAGATACGCAGTATTTT
>few|.|TRBV11-3|TRBJ2-5
CASTPWGGAYQETQYF
TGTGCCAGCACCCCTTGGGGGGGGGCTTACCAAGAGACCCAGTACTTC
>.|.|TRBV2|TRBJ1-5
CASRVQGLNQPQHF
TGTGCCAGCAGAGTTCAGGGCCTTAATCAGCCCCAGCATTTT
>.|TRBD1|TRBV4-3|TRBJ1-1
CASSQLTGDFTEAFF
TGCGCCAGCAGCCAATTGACAGGGGATTTCACTGAAGCTTTCTTT
>.|.|TRBV11-3|TRBJ2-5
CASSFQKWSVPQETQYF
TGTGCCAGCAGCTTTCAGAAGTGGAGCGTTCCACAAGAGACCCAGTACTTC
>once|.|TRBV5-1|TRBJ1-6
CASSPQEGGNSPLHF
TGCGCCAGCAGCCCACAGGAAGGTGGAAATTCACCCCTCCACTTT
>once|.|TRBV5-1|TRBJ1-1
CASSLIGENTEAFF
TGCGCCAGCAGCTTGATCGGAGAGAACACTGAAGCTTTCTTT
>once|TRBD2|TRBV7-3|TRBJ2-5
CASSFGGGPQETQYF
TGTGCCAGCAGCTTCGGCGGGGGACCGCAAGAGACCCAGTACTTC